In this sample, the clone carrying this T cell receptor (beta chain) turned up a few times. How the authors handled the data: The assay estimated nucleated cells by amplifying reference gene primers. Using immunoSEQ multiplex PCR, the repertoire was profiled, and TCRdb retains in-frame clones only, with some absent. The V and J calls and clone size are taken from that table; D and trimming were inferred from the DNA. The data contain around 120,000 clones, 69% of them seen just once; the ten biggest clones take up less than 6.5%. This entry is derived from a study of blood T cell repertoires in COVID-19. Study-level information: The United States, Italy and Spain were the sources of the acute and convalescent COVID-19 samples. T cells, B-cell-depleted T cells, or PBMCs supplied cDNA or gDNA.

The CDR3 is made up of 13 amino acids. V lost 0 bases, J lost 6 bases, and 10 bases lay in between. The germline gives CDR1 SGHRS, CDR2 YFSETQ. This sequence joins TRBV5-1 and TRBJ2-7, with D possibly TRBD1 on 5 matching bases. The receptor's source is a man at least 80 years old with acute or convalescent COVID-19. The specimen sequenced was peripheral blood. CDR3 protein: CASSLDQGAEQYF. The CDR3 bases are TGCGCCAGCAGCTTGGATCAAGGGGCCGAGCAGTACTTC.